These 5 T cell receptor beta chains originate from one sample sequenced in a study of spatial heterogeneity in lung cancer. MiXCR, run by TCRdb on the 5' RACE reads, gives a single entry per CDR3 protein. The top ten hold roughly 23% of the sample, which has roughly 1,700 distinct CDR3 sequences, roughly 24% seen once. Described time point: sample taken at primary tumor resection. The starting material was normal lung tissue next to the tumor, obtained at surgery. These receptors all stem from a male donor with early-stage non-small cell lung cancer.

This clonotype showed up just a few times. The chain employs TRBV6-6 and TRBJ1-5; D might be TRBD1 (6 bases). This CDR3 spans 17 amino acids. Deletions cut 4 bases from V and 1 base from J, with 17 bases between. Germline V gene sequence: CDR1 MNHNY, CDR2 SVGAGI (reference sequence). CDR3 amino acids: CASSSSAQGRSNQPQHF. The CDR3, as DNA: TGTGCCAGCAGTTCTTCCGCACAGGGCAGGAGCAATCAGCCCCAGCATTTT.

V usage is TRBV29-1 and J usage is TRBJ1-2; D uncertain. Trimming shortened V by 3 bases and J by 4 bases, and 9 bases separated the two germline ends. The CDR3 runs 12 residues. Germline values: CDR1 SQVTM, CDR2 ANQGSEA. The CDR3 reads CSVEKNFYGYTF. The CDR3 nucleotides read TGCAGCGTTGAGAAAAATTTCTATGGCTACACCTTC.

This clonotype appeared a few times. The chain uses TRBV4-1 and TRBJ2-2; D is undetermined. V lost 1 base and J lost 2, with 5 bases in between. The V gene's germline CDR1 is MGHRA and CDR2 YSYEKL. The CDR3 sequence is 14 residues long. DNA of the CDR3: TGCGCCAGCAGCCAAGCCTTCAACACCGGGGAGCTGTTTTTT. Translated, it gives CASSQAFNTGELFF.

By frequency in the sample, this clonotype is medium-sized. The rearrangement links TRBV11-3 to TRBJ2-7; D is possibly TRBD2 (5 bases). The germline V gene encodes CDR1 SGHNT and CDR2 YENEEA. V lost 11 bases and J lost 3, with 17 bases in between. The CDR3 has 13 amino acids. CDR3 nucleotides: TGTGCCCGCCAGAATGGGAGTGACTACGAGCAGTACTTC. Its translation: CARQNGSDYEQYF.

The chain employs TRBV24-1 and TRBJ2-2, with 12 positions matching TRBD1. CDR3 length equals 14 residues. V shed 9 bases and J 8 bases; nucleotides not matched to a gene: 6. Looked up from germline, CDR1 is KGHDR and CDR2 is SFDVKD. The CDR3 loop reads CATQGQGAVGELFF. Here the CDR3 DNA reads TGTGCCACCCAGGGACAGGGGGCGGTAGGGGAGCTGTTTTTT.